This TCR beta chain appears in the sequencing data of a study of beta chain features in type 1 diabetes. One heparinised draw, averaging roughly 110 mL, was taken per donor. Germline lookup yields CDR1 SGHAT and CDR2 FQNNGV. The CDR3 runs to 16 residues. The V gene lost 2 bases and the J gene lost 0 bases, with 12 bases spanning the gap. cDNA synthesis used the whole RNA isolate, giving expressed TCRB sequences. Data came from immunoSEQ multiplex PCR; TCRdb stores just in-frame clones and leaves some out. The table shows approximately 270,000 clones, with more than 13% occurring only once. Study observations and caveats: Small HLA sub-analyses could not settle whether HLA shapes TCRB rearrangement. Within each of all four CD4+ subsets, Type 1 diabetes patients had TCRB CDR3s that were moderately but significantly shorter.

As regards this clone: Antigen unknown.

This TCR came from a man aged 30-40 years with type 1 diabetes. The source material was naive CD4+ T cells from blood. This sequence joins TRBV11-2 and TRBJ2-3; weak D call: TRBD1 (6 bases). CDR3 bases: TGTGCCAGCAGCTTATGGGGGCTGAGAAGCACAGATACGCAGTATTTT. Protein sequence: CASSLWGLRSTDTQYF.